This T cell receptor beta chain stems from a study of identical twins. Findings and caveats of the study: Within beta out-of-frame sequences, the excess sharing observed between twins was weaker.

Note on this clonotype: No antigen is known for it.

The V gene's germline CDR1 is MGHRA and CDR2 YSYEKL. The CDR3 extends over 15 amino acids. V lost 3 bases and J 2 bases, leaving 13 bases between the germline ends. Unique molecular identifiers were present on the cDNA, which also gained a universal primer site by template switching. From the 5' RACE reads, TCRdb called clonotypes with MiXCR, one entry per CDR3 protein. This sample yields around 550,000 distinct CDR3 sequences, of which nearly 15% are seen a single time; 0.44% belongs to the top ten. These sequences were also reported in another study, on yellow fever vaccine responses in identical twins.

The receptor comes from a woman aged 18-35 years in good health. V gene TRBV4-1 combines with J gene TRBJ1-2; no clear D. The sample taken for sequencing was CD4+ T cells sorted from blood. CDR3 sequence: CASSQPGRSNYGYTF. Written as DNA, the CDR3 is TGCGCCAGCAGCCAGCCGGGAAGATCGAACTATGGCTACACCTTC.